Given below is one T cell receptor beta chain in context. The data derive from a study of T cell repertoires in cytomegalovirus infection. V lost 0 bases and J lost 3, with 12 bases in between. The germline V gene has CDR1 MGHRA and CDR2 YSYEKL. This CDR3 region has 15 residues. TCRdb processed the reads anew with MiXCR; each CDR3 protein has one entry. The table has over 250,000 distinct CDR3 sequences, about a quarter seen once. Sequencing was carried out using PBMCs. The chain uses TRBV4-1 and TRBJ2-7; possible D gene TRBD1, 6 bases. The receptor was isolated from a human donor in good health (CMV status not recorded). Some clones in this sample may be carry-over from other donors' samples. The CDR3 DNA sequence: TGCGCCAGCAGCCAAGAGGCAGGGGTGAGCTACGAGCAGTACTTC. This sequence encodes CASSQEAGVSYEQYF.